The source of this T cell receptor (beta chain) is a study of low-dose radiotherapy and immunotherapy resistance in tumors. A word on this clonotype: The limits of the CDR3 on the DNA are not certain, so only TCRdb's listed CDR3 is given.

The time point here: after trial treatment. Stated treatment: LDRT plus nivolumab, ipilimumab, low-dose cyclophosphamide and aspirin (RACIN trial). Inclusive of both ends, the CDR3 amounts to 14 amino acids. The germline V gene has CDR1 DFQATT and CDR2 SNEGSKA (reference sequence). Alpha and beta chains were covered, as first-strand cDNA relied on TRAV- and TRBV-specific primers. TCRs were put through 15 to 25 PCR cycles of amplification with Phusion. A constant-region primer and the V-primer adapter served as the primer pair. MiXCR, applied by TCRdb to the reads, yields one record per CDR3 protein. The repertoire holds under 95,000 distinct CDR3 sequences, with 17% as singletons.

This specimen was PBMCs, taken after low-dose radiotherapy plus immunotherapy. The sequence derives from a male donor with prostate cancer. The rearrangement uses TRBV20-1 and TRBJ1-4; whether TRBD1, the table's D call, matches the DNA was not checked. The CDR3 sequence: CSARTDRGLKNCFF.